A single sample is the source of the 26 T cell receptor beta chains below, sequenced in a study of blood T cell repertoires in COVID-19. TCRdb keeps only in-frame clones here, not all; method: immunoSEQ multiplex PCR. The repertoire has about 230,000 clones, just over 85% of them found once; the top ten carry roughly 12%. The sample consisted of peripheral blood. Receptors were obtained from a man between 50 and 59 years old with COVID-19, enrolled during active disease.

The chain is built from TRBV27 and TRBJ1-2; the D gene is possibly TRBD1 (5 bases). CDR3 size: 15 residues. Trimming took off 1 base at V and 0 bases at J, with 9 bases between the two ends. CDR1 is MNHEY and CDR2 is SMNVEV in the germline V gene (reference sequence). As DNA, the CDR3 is TGTGCCAGCAGTTTATACAGGCGCTCTAACTATGGCTACACCTTC. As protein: CASSLYRRSNYGYTF.

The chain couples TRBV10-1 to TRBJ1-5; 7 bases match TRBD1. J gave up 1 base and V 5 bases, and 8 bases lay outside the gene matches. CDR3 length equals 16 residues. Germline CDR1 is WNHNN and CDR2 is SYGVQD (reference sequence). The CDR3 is CASSRQGSWSNQPQHF. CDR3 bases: TGCGCCAGCAGTAGACAGGGAAGTTGGAGCAATCAGCCCCAGCATTTT.

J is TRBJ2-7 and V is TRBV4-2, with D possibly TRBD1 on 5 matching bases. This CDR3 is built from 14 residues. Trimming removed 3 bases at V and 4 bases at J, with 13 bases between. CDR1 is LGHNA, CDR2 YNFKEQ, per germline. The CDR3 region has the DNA TGTGCCAGCAGCCACTCAGGGATCGAGTACGAGCAGTACTTC. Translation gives CASSHSGIEYEQYF.

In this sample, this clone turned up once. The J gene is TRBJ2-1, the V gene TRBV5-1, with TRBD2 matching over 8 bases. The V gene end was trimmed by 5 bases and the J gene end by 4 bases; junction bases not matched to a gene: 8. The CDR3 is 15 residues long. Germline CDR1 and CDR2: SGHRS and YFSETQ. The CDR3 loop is CASRLAAPFYNEQFF. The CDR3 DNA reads TGCGCCAGCAGACTAGCGGCGCCTTTTTACAATGAGCAGTTCTTC.

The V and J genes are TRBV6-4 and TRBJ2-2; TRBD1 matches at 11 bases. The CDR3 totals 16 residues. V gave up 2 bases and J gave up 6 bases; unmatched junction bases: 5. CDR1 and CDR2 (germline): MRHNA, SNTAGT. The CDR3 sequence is CASSDTGTGGSGELFF. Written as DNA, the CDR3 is TGTGCCAGCAGTGACACCGGGACAGGGGGTTCCGGGGAGCTGTTTTTT.

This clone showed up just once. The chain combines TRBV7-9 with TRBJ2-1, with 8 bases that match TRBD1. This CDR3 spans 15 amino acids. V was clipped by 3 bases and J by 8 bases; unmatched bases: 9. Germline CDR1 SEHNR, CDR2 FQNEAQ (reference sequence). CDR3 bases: TGTGCCAGCAGCTTTTGGACAGGGCGAGGCGATGAGCAGTTCTTC. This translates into CASSFWTGRGDEQFF.

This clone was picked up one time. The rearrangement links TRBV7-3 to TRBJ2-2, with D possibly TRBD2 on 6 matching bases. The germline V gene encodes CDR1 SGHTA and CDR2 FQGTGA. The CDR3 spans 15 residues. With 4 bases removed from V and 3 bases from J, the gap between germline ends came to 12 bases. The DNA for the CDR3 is TGTGCCAGCAGCTATTCCGGGGGACACACCGGGGAGCTGTTTTTT. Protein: CASSYSGGHTGELFF.

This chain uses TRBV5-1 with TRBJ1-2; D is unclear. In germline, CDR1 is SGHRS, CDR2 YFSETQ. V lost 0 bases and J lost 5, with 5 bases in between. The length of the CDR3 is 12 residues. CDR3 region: CASSLAQYGYTF. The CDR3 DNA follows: TGCGCCAGCAGCTTGGCCCAATATGGCTACACCTTC.

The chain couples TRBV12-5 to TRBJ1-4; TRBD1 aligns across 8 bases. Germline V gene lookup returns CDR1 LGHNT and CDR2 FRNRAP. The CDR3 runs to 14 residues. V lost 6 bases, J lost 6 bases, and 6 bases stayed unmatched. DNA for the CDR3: TGTGCTAGTGGCCCAGGGGGCGGGGATGAAAAACTGTTTTTT. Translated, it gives CASGPGGGDEKLFF.

DNA of the CDR3: TGTGCCACCAGTGACTCCAGGGAACAGCCCCAGCATTTT. Its translation is CATSDSREQPQHF. The chain links TRBV24-1 to TRBJ1-5; D is perhaps TRBD1 (5 bases). The CDR3 totals 13 residues. CDR1 and CDR2 (germline): KGHDR, SFDVKD. Between the trimmed V and J ends, which lost 4 bases and 7 bases, there was a span of 10 bases.

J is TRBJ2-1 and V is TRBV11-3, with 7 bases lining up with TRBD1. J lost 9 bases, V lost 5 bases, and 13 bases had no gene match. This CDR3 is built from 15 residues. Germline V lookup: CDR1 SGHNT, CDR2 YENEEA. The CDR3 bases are TGTGCCAGCAGCAGACAGGGTAGCCGTGTGGGTGAGCAGTTCTTC. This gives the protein CASSRQGSRVGEQFF. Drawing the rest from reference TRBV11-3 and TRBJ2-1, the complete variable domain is EAGVVQSPRYKIIEKKQPVAFWCNPISGHNTLYWYLQNLGQGPELLIRYENEEAVDDSQLPKDRFSAERLKGVDSTLKIQPAELGDSAVYLCASSRQGSRVGEQFFGPGTRLTVL.

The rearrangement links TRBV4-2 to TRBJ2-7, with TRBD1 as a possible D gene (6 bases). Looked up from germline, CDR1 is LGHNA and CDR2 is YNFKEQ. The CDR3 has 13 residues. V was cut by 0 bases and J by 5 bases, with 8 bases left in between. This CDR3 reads CASSQEDRHEQYF. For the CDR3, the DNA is TGTGCCAGCAGCCAAGAGGACAGACACGAGCAGTACTTC.

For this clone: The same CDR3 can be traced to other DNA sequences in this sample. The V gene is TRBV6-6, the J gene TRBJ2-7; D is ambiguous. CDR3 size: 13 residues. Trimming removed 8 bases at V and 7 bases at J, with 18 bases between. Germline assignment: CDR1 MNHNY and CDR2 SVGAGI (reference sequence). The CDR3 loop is CASPRSLAEEQYF. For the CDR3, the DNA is TGTGCCAGCCCTAGGAGTTTAGCAGAGGAGCAGTACTTC.

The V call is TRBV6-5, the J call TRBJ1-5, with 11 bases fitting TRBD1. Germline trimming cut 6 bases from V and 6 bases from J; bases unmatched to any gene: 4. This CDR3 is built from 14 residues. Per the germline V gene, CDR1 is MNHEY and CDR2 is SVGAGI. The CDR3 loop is CASRGQGAGQPQHF. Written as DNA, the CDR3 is TGTGCCAGCAGAGGACAGGGGGCAGGTCAGCCCCAGCATTTT.

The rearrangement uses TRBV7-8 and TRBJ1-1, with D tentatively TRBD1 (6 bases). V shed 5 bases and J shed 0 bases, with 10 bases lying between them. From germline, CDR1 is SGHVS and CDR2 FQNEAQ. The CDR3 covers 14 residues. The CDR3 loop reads CASSLGHLNTEAFF. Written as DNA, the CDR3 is TGTGCCAGCAGCCTGGGACACTTGAACACTGAAGCTTTCTTT.

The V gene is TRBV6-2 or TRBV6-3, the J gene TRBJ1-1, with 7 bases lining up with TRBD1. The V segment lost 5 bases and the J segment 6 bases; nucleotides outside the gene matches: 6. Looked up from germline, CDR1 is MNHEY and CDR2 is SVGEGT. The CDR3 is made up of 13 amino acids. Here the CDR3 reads CASSPGGLAEAFF. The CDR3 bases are TGTGCCAGCAGTCCAGGGGGTCTCGCTGAAGCTTTCTTT.

CDR3 loop: CASSPRTSGTDTQYF. The CDR3 bases are TGTGCCAGCAGTCCCAGGACTAGCGGAACAGATACGCAGTATTTT. The V call is TRBV27, the J call TRBJ2-3; 10 bases align to TRBD2. The CDR3 covers 15 residues. J was trimmed by 3 bases and V by 5 bases; bases with no gene match: 5. CDR1 and CDR2 (germline): MNHEY, SMNVEV (reference sequence).

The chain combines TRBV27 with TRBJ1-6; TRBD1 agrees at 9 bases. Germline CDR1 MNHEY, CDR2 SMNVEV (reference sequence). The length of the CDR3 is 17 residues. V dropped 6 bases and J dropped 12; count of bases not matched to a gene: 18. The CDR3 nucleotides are TGTGCCAGCAGCCAAGGGGCTTTTGGACAGGGGTGGATACCCCTCCACTTT. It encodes CASSQGAFGQGWIPLHF.

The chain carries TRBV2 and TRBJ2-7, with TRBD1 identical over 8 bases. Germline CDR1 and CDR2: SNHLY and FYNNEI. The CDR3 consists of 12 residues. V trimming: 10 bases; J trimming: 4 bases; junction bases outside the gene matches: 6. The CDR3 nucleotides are TGTGCCAACCAGGGGGCTTCTTACGAGCAGTACTTC. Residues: CANQGASYEQYF.

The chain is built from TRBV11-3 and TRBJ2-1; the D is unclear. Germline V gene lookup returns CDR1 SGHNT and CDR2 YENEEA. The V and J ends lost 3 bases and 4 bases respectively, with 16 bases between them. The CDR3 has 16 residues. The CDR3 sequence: CASSLHPNLGYNEQFF. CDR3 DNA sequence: TGTGCCAGCAGCTTGCACCCCAACCTAGGATACAATGAGCAGTTCTTC.

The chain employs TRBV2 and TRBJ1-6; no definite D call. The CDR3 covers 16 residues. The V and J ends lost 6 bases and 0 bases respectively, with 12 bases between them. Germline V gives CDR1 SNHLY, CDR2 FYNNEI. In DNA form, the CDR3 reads TGTGCCAGCAGGGGCGGGTTTAGCTCCTATAATTCACCCCTCCACTTT. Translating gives CASRGGFSSYNSPLHF.

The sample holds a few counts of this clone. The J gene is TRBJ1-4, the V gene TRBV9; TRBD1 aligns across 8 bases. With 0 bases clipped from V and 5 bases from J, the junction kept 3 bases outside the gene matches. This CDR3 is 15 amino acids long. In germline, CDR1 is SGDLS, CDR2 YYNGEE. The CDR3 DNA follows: TGTGCCAGCAGCGTAGGGGACAGGACAAATGAAAAACTGTTTTTT. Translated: CASSVGDRTNEKLFF.

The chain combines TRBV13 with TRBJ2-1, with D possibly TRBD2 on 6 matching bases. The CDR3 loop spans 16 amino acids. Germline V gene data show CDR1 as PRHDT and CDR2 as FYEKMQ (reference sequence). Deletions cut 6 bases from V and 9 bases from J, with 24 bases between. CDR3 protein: CASRPTGTPAQGEQFF. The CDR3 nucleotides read TGTGCCAGCAGACCAACCGGGACTCCAGCCCAAGGTGAGCAGTTCTTC.

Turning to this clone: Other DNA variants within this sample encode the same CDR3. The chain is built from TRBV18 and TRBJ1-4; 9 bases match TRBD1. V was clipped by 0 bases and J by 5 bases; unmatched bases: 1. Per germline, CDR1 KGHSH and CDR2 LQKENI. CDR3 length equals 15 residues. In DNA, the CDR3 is TGTGCCAGCTCACCACCGGGACAGGGAAATGAAAAACTGTTTTTT. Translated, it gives CASSPPGQGNEKLFF.

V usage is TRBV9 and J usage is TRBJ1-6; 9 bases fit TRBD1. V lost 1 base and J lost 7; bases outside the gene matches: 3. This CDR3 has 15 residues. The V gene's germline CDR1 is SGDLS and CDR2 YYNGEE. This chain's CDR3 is CASSVTGQGNSPLHF. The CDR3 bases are TGTGCCAGCAGCGTAACGGGACAGGGCAATTCACCCCTCCACTTT.

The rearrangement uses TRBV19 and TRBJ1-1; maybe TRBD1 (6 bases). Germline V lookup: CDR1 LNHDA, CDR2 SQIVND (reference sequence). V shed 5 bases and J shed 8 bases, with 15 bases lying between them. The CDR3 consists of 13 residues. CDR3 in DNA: TGTGCCAGTAGTTTTGGACAGTTGGACGAAGCTTTCTTT. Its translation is CASSFGQLDEAFF.